A single sample is the source of the 32 T cell receptor beta chains below, sequenced in a study of OX40 agonist ivuxolimab in advanced cancers. TCRdb's copy holds only in-frame clones and misses some; the assay was immunoSEQ multiplex PCR. The sample contains over 65,000 clones, 90% of which appear only once. Here the sequenced sample was CD4+ or CD8+ T cells sorted from blood, taken in a trial of the OX40 agonist ivuxolimab. The receptors stem from an adult with an advanced solid tumor such as melanoma, head and neck, liver or kidney cancer.

The chain joins TRBV4-1 to TRBJ2-7; tentatively, D is TRBD1 or TRBD2 (6 bases each). Germline V gene lookup returns CDR1 MGHRA and CDR2 YSYEKL. The CDR3 totals 16 residues. The V end was cut by 0 bases, the J end by 4 bases, with 16 bases between. CDR3 region: CASSQEGGLVPYEQYF. The CDR3 nucleotides read TGCGCCAGCAGCCAAGAGGGGGGCCTAGTCCCATACGAGCAGTACTTC.

The chain links TRBV6-5 to TRBJ1-5, with D maybe TRBD1 (5 bases). The CDR3 covers 12 residues. Germline V CDR1 and CDR2: MNHEY, SVGAGI. Trimming took off 0 bases at V and 9 bases at J, with 6 bases between the two ends. The CDR3 DNA sequence: TGTGCCAGCAGTTACTCGGGGGGGCCCCAGCATTTT. It is translated as CASSYSGGPQHF.

The rearrangement links TRBV19 to TRBJ1-5; D unclear. Germline CDR1 is LNHDA and CDR2 is SQIVND (reference sequence). The CDR3 contains 13 residues. The V gene lost 4 bases and the J gene lost 3 bases, with 7 bases spanning the gap. CDR3 region: CASSRDTNQPQHF. CDR3 coding DNA: TGTGCCAGTAGTAGAGACACCAATCAGCCCCAGCATTTT.

The chain combines TRBV19 with TRBJ1-1; D is possibly TRBD1 (6 bases). Germline assignment: CDR1 LNHDA and CDR2 SQIVND (reference sequence). V was shortened by 5 bases and J by 5 bases, with 21 bases between the two germline ends. The CDR3 runs to 16 residues. CDR3 protein: CASSPTRGGGPTEAFF. The CDR3 DNA follows: TGTGCCAGTAGTCCCACGAGGGGGGGCGGCCCTACTGAAGCTTTCTTT.

A note on this clone: One end of the junction fails to match germline, which may point to a read error. The chain's CDR3 is CASNLAFGGHEQYF. The CDR3 DNA reads as TGTGCCAGCAACTTAGCGTTCGGGGGGCACGAGCAGTACTTC. The V and J genes are TRBV7-6 and TRBJ2-7; D possibly corresponds to TRBD2 (7 bases). CDR1 and CDR2 from the germline V gene are SGHVS and FNYEAQ. There are 14 residues in the CDR3.

This chain uses TRBV5-1 with TRBJ2-3; D perhaps matches TRBD2 (5 bases). V was clipped by 0 bases and J by 6 bases, with 14 bases between them. This CDR3 comprises 15 residues. The germline V gene has CDR1 SGHRS and CDR2 YFSETQ. DNA of the CDR3: TGCGCCAGCAGCTTGGCCGGGAAGCGAGGGGATACGCAGTATTTT. This sequence encodes CASSLAGKRGDTQYF. Full variable domain (outside the CDR3, taken from reference TRBV5-1 and TRBJ2-3): KAGVTQTPRYLIKTRGQQVTLSCSPISGHRSVSWYQQTPGQGLQFLFEYFSETQRNKGNFPGRFSGRQFSNSRSEMNVSTLELGDSALYLCASSLAGKRGDTQYFGPGTRLTVL.

The rearrangement uses TRBV5-1 and TRBJ1-1, with TRBD1 identical over 9 bases. The CDR3 runs to 16 residues. CDR1 and CDR2 (germline): SGHRS, YFSETQ. Trimming at V came to 3 bases and at J to 2 bases, leaving 8 bases not matched to a gene. Here the CDR3 reads CASSWGPGQGNTEAFF. The CDR3, as DNA: TGCGCCAGCAGCTGGGGACCGGGACAGGGTAACACTGAAGCTTTCTTT.

The V and J genes are TRBV30 and TRBJ1-1; 7 nucleotides match TRBD1. The V gene's germline CDR1 is GTSNPN and CDR2 SVGIG (reference sequence). CDR3 length: 13 residues. With V trimmed by 7 bases and J by 3 bases, 8 bases remained unmatched. The CDR3 protein is CAFLRDRYTEAFF. The CDR3 region has the DNA TGTGCCTTTCTCCGGGACAGATACACTGAAGCTTTCTTT.

This clone was counted once. The CDR3 nucleotides are TGTGCCAGCTCACCTCCGGGGGGACAGGGGTCCTACGAGCAGTACTTC. Translation gives CASSPPGGQGSYEQYF. The rearrangement joins TRBV18 to TRBJ2-7, with 10 bases fitting TRBD1. V lost 3 bases, J lost 1 base, and 6 bases stayed unmatched. This CDR3 region has 16 residues. The V gene's germline CDR1 is KGHSH and CDR2 LQKENI.

The gene calls are TRBV14 and TRBJ1-5; TRBD1 is a possible D gene (6 bases). V lost 4 bases, J lost 9 bases, and 13 bases lay in between. This CDR3 has 13 residues. Germline V gives CDR1 SGHDN, CDR2 FVKESK. Here the CDR3 reads CASSPTGYGPQHF. The CDR3 bases are TGTGCCAGCAGCCCAACAGGGTACGGGCCCCAGCATTTT.

The CDR3, as DNA: TGTGCCAGCAGCTTAGCGGCGGGGGGGCTGAACACCGGGGAGCTGTTTTTT. Its protein is CASSLAAGGLNTGELFF. The chain is built from TRBV7-8 and TRBJ2-2; 9 bases agree with TRBD2. Trimming at V came to 0 bases and at J to 1 base, leaving 3 bases not matched to a gene. The CDR3 is made up of 17 amino acids. The germline V gene has CDR1 SGHVS and CDR2 FQNEAQ.

Only a few counts were recorded for this clone. The chain has TRBV5-1 and TRBJ1-1; no firm D call. The V gene's germline CDR1 is SGHRS and CDR2 YFSETQ. Between the trimmed V and J ends, which lost 2 bases and 0 bases, there was a span of 11 bases. This CDR3 contains 15 residues. CDR3 sequence (DNA): TGCGCCAGCAGCTTAAGTTTGTCGGTGAACACTGAAGCTTTCTTT. Translation: CASSLSLSVNTEAFF.

In nucleotides, the CDR3 is TGTGCCAGCAGCTTAAATCTAGCGGGAGAGACCCAGTACTTC. It encodes CASSLNLAGETQYF. The chain employs TRBV7-6 and TRBJ2-5; the match to TRBD2 covers 8 bases. The CDR3 runs 14 residues. Per the germline V gene, CDR1 is SGHVS and CDR2 is FNYEAQ. With 2 bases clipped from V and 4 bases from J, the junction kept 3 bases outside the gene matches.

CDR3 in amino acids: CASTLGSNEQYF. In DNA form, the CDR3 reads TGCGCCAGCACCTTAGGGAGCAACGAGCAGTACTTC. The V gene is TRBV5-1, the J gene TRBJ2-7; D might be TRBD2 (5 bases). This CDR3 comprises 12 residues. V lost 6 bases and J lost 5, with 12 bases in between. Looked up from germline, CDR1 is SGHRS and CDR2 is YFSETQ.

The CDR3, as DNA: TGTGCCAGCTCTTGGACAGGGACTGCAACTAATGAAAAACTGTTTTTT. Translation gives CASSWTGTATNEKLFF. The genes are TRBV7-2 and TRBJ1-4; TRBD1 matches 8 bases. There are 16 residues in the CDR3. V shed 8 bases and J 0 bases; nucleotides not matched to a gene: 8. Germline values: CDR1 SGHTA, CDR2 FQGNSA. Drawing the rest from reference TRBV7-2 and TRBJ1-4, the complete variable domain is GAGVSQSPSNKVTEKGKDVELRCDPISGHTALYWYRQSLGQGLEFLIYFQGNSAPDKSGLPSDRFSAERTGGSVSTLTIQRTQQEDSAVYLCASSWTGTATNEKLFFGSGTQLSVL.

V is TRBV28 and J is TRBJ1-2; weak D call: TRBD1 (6 bases). The V end lost 4 bases, the J end lost 5 bases, and 17 bases lay between the germline ends. The CDR3 is 15 amino acids. Looked up from germline, CDR1 is MDHEN and CDR2 is SYDVKM. The CDR3 sequence is CASSSKQGPLYGYTF. The CDR3 region has the DNA TGTGCCAGCAGTTCCAAACAGGGTCCCTTATATGGCTACACCTTC.

This chain links TRBV28 with TRBJ1-5; D is possibly TRBD1 (6 bases). The CDR3 is 15 amino acids. Trimming stripped 3 bases from V and 6 bases from J, with 15 bases between. In germline, CDR1 is MDHEN, CDR2 SYDVKM. The CDR3 nucleotides read TGTGCCAGCAGTTTGGGGGGCGCATCGGGTCAGCCCCAGCATTTT. It translates to CASSLGGASGQPQHF.

This chain links TRBV28 with TRBJ2-1; TRBD2 agrees at 8 bases. This CDR3 is 14 amino acids long. The germline V gene has CDR1 MDHEN and CDR2 SYDVKM. J lost 0 bases, V lost 6 bases, and 1 base had no gene match. CDR3 sequence reads: CASRSGGSYNEQFF. In DNA, the CDR3 is TGTGCCAGCAGGAGCGGGGGCTCCTACAATGAGCAGTTCTTC.

This rearrangement joins TRBV6-5 to TRBJ2-3; possibly TRBD1 for D (6 bases). V was cut by 0 bases and J by 6 bases, with 16 bases left in between. The CDR3 covers 16 residues. The germline V gene has CDR1 MNHEY and CDR2 SVGAGI. For the CDR3, the DNA is TGTGCCAGCAGTTACTCGGGGGCCACCACGGGGGATACGCAGTATTTT. Translation gives CASSYSGATTGDTQYF.

The chain has TRBV29-1 and TRBJ1-2; 10 nucleotides align to TRBD1. Germline V gene lookup returns CDR1 SQVTM and CDR2 ANQGSEA. This CDR3 has 13 residues. The junction had 3 bases not matched to a gene; V was cut back by 6 bases and J by 2 bases. CDR3 nucleotides: TGCAGCGTCTGGGGACAGGGGAACTATGGCTACACCTTC. This gives the protein CSVWGQGNYGYTF. Together with reference TRBV29-1 and TRBJ1-2, the CDR3 gives the full variable domain: SAVISQKPSRDICQRGTSLTIQCQVDSQVTMMFWYRQQPGQSLTLIATANQGSEATYESGFVIDKFPISRPNLTFSTLTVSNMSPEDSSIYLCSVWGQGNYGYTFGSGTRLTVV.

The V and J genes are TRBV9 and TRBJ2-3, with 11 bases that match TRBD2. Germline loops: CDR1 SGDLS, CDR2 YYNGEE. V shed 4 bases, J shed 0 bases, and the junction held 4 bases outside the gene matches. This CDR3 has 16 amino acids. The chain's CDR3 is CASSTRTSGSTDTQYF. The CDR3 bases are TGTGCCAGCAGCACCAGGACTAGCGGGAGCACAGATACGCAGTATTTT.

This chain joins TRBV29-1 and TRBJ1-1; D uncertain. V shed 7 bases and J shed 3 bases, with 15 bases lying between them. Germline-derived CDR1 and CDR2 are SQVTM and ANQGSEA. The length of the CDR3 is 13 residues. This CDR3 reads CSARTDGHTEAFF. The CDR3 region has the DNA TGCAGCGCGCGCACCGATGGGCACACTGAAGCTTTCTTT.

The count of this clone is one. The gene calls are TRBV7-8 and TRBJ1-2; D remains unclear. Trimming removed 3 bases from V and 7 bases from J, with 15 bases in between. This CDR3 contains 14 residues. Germline V gives CDR1 SGHVS, CDR2 FQNEAQ. The CDR3 bases are TGTGCCAGCAGCTTCGGTTTAGAGGGTTCTGGCTACACCTTC. As protein: CASSFGLEGSGYTF.

This sequence joins TRBV28 and TRBJ1-5, with D possibly TRBD1 on 6 matching bases. The CDR3 runs 16 residues. The ends were cut back, 10 bases at V and 1 base at J, with 20 bases in the middle. CDR1 is MDHEN and CDR2 is SYDVKM in the germline V gene. CDR3 amino acids: CATTPLQGWSNQPQHF. The CDR3, as DNA: TGTGCCACCACACCGTTACAGGGTTGGAGCAATCAGCCCCAGCATTTT. The whole variable domain, filled in from reference TRBV28 and TRBJ1-5, reads DVKVTQSSRYLVKRTGEKVFLECVQDMDHENMFWYRQDPGLGLRLIYFSYDVKMKEKGDIPEGYSVSREKKERFSLILESASTNQTSMYLCATTPLQGWSNQPQHFGDGTRLSIL.

The chain has TRBV4-2 and TRBJ1-1; a possible D gene is TRBD1 (6 bases). Per germline, CDR1 LGHNA and CDR2 YNFKEQ. Trimming took 4 bases from V and 3 from J, leaving 12 bases between them. The CDR3 consists of 14 residues. CDR3 in amino acids: CASSPPGEDTEAFF. In DNA form, the CDR3 reads TGTGCCAGCAGCCCTCCAGGGGAGGACACTGAAGCTTTCTTT.

CDR3 in amino acids: CASSYLEEQYF. CDR3 in DNA: TGTGCCAGCAGTTACTTGGAGGAGCAGTACTTC. The chain employs TRBV6-5 and TRBJ2-5; D might be TRBD2 (5 bases). The CDR3 sequence is 11 residues long. Germline V gives CDR1 MNHEY, CDR2 SVGAGI. V lost 1 base and J 11 bases, leaving 8 bases between the germline ends.

The chain is built from TRBV7-2 and TRBJ2-1; TRBD2 might be the D (7 bases). Trimming removed 1 base at V and 7 bases at J, with 17 bases between. The CDR3 has 16 residues. Germline CDR1 reads SGHTA; CDR2 reads FQGNSA. The CDR3 protein is CASSLEGPRGANEQFF. CDR3 DNA sequence: TGTGCCAGCAGCTTAGAAGGACCTCGGGGGGCGAATGAGCAGTTCTTC. Full variable domain (remainder filled in from reference TRBV7-2 and TRBJ2-1): GAGVSQSPSNKVTEKGKDVELRCDPISGHTALYWYRQSLGQGLEFLIYFQGNSAPDKSGLPSDRFSAERTGGSVSTLTIQRTQQEDSAVYLCASSLEGPRGANEQFFGPGTRLTVL.

The chain is built from TRBV7-9 and TRBJ2-7, with a tentative D call TRBD2 (5 bases). The CDR3 has 15 residues. The germline gives CDR1 SEHNR, CDR2 FQNEAQ (reference sequence). Between the trimmed V and J ends, which lost 5 bases and 2 bases, there was a span of 16 bases. The CDR3 region has the DNA TGTGCCAGCAGCCAACAGAGCGGAGCAACCTACGAGCAGTACTTC. It encodes CASSQQSGATYEQYF.

Details on this clone: The DNA is omitted, as the CDR3 cannot be located on it reliably, and the CDR3 follows TCRdb's listing. This rearrangement joins TRBV6-5 to TRBJ2-1. The CDR3 adds up to 12 amino acids, both ends counted. CDR1 and CDR2 from the germline V gene are MNHEY and SVGAGI. The CDR3 region is CASSTSAGEQFF.

The chain joins TRBV11-3 to TRBJ2-7, with TRBD1 matching over 8 bases. The CDR3 has 14 residues. CDR1 is SGHNT and CDR2 is YENEEA in the germline V gene. The junction had 4 bases not matched to a gene; V was cut back by 4 bases and J by 2 bases. The CDR3 DNA sequence: TGTGCCAGCAGCTACAGGGGGTCCACCTACGAGCAGTACTTC. This translates into CASSYRGSTYEQYF.

The rearrangement joins TRBV6-5 to TRBJ1-1, with unresolved D. The V gene lost 10 bases and the J gene lost 1 base, with 7 bases spanning the gap. Per the germline V gene, CDR1 is MNHEY and CDR2 is SVGAGI. The CDR3 is made up of 11 amino acids. CDR3 region: CATRRNTEAFF. The CDR3, as DNA: TGTGCCACCCGCAGGAACACTGAAGCTTTCTTT.

This clone was detected once. The chain joins TRBV19 to TRBJ2-7; no firm D call. V lost 3 bases to trimming and J lost 0 bases, with 12 bases between them. Per the germline V gene, CDR1 is LNHDA and CDR2 is SQIVND (reference sequence). The CDR3 is 15 residues long. The CDR3 DNA reads as TGTGCCAGTAGTATTCAAGTTTTGAGCTCCTACGAGCAGTACTTC. Amino acid sequence: CASSIQVLSSYEQYF.